Following are 14 T cell receptor beta chains from one sample sequenced in a study of molecular identifiers for immune sequencing clone quantification. TCRdb independently ran MiXCR on the PCR reads; one entry per CDR3 protein. The data show nearly 650,000 distinct CDR3 sequences, less than 30% seen once. The sequenced sample consisted of naive CD8+ T cells from blood, with Jurkat cell RNA spiked in. As to subset: FACS-sorted CD8+CD4-CCR7+CD45RA+ naive T cells. Receptors were obtained from a human donor in good health. Some libraries in this study had Jurkat cell RNA spiked in.

The V gene is TRBV9, the J gene TRBJ2-1, with TRBD1 matching over 9 bases. The CDR3 length is 14 residues. CDR1 SGDLS and CDR2 YYNGEE come from the germline V gene. J was trimmed by 5 bases and V by 7 bases; bases with no gene match: 7. DNA for the CDR3: TGTGCCAGCCAAGGACAGGGGTCCAACAATGAGCAGTTCTTC. Amino acids: CASQGQGSNNEQFF.

In its sample, this clonotype was seen a few times. This chain uses TRBV20-1 with TRBJ1-2, with D uncertain. Germline V gene data show CDR1 as DFQATT and CDR2 as SNEGSKA (reference sequence). V shed 6 bases and J shed 8 bases, with 16 bases lying between them. The CDR3 consists of 12 residues. This CDR3 is CSALLLLSGYTF. DNA of the CDR3: TGCAGTGCCCTTCTGCTGCTCTCGGGCTACACCTTC.

This clonotype was observed many times. This chain links TRBV3-1 with TRBJ1-1; 7 bases line up with TRBD1. Trimming cost V 0 bases and J 0 bases; bases outside gene matches: 4. CDR1 is LGHDT, CDR2 YNNKEL, per germline (reference sequence). The CDR3 totals 16 residues. Here the CDR3 DNA reads TGTGCCAGCAGCCAAGAAGGGGGCGGGATGAACACTGAAGCTTTCTTT. Amino acids: CASSQEGGGMNTEAFF.

This clonotype was counted a few times. This rearrangement joins TRBV5-6 to TRBJ2-7; 7 nucleotides line up with TRBD1. This CDR3 region has 14 residues. Germline V lookup: CDR1 SGHDT, CDR2 YYEEEE. Losses at the gene ends were 3 bases for V and 3 bases for J; bases not matched to a gene: 6. This CDR3 reads CASSWGTARYEQYF. CDR3 nucleotide sequence: TGTGCCAGCAGCTGGGGGACAGCGCGCTACGAGCAGTACTTC.

The table lists this clonotype with many counts. This sequence joins TRBV7-2 and TRBJ2-5, with 8 nucleotides matching TRBD1. Losses at the gene ends were 5 bases for V and 2 bases for J; bases not matched to a gene: 7. The CDR3 consists of 15 residues. The germline V gene has CDR1 SGHTA and CDR2 FQGNSA. The CDR3: CASSEGQAQQETQYF. The CDR3 DNA reads TGTGCCAGCAGCGAGGGACAGGCGCAACAAGAGACCCAGTACTTC.

As regards this clonotype: At one boundary the junction diverges from the germline segment, which might be a read error. J is TRBJ1-1 and V is TRBV4-1; TRBD1 agrees at 8 bases. The length of the CDR3 is 17 residues. CDR1 is MGHRA, CDR2 YSYEKL, per germline. CDR3 nucleotides: TGCGCCAGCAGCCAAGATCCCCGGACAGGGCTGAACACTGAAGCTTGCTTT. Protein product: CASSQDPRTGLNTEACF.

This clonotype was detected only a few times. The rearrangement joins TRBV6-5 to TRBJ1-1; no clear D. Germline lookup yields CDR1 MNHEY and CDR2 SVGAGI. The CDR3 extends over 15 amino acids. V lost 5 bases and J lost 1, with 14 bases in between. The CDR3 DNA sequence: TGTGCCAGCAGTACCCCCCAGGACGGGAACACTGAAGCTTTCTTT. This sequence encodes CASSTPQDGNTEAFF.

This clonotype was found a few times. This chain links TRBV28 with TRBJ2-3; TRBD2 agrees at 7 bases. From germline, CDR1 is MDHEN and CDR2 SYDVKM. After removal of 3 bases from V and 5 bases from J, the junction contained 11 bases not matched to a gene. This CDR3 region has 16 residues. CDR3 sequence reads: CASSLSLAEGEDTQYF. In DNA, the CDR3 is TGTGCCAGCAGTTTGAGCCTAGCGGAAGGGGAAGATACGCAGTATTTT.

To note about this clonotype: Because the CDR3 is missing its conserved closing phenylalanine or tryptophan, this is likely a read error. The genes are TRBV27 and TRBJ2-3, with 12 bases lining up with TRBD2. V dropped 8 bases and J dropped 4; count of bases not matched to a gene: 13. Germline CDR1 is MNHEY and CDR2 is SMNVEV (reference sequence). There are 17 residues in the CDR3. The chain's CDR3 is CASSGLAGGGLADTQYL. The CDR3 DNA reads TGTGCCAGCTCTGGCCTAGCGGGAGGGGGGCTGGCAGATACGCAGTATCTT.

This clonotype was observed a handful of times. This rearrangement joins TRBV6-6 to TRBJ1-4; TRBD1 aligns across 8 bases. CDR3 length: 17 residues. V gave up 0 bases and J gave up 7 bases; unmatched junction bases: 10. Germline V CDR1 and CDR2: MNHNY, SVGAGI (reference sequence). CDR3 protein: CASSYSSGGKVFEKLFF. CDR3 nucleotides: TGTGCCAGCAGTTACTCGTCAGGGGGCAAGGTATTTGAAAAACTGTTTTTT.

The chain is built from TRBV21-1 and TRBJ2-3; the D call in the table, TRBD1, was not verified against the DNA. TRBV21-1 is flagged as a pseudogene. This CDR3 has 20 residues. This CDR3 is CASSKVGGTQAGKGTDTQYF. The CDR3 nucleotides are TGTGCCAGCAGCAAAGTAGGGGGGACACAGGCCGGAAAGGGGACAGATACGCAGTATTTT.

Comment on this clonotype: Being one base from a much bigger clone, this may be a read error. The gene calls are TRBV7-6 and TRBJ2-5; a weak D match, TRBD1 (5 bases). Germline-derived CDR1 and CDR2 are SGHVS and FNYEAQ. Between the trimmed V and J ends, which lost 5 bases and 4 bases, there was a span of 14 bases. The CDR3 covers 14 residues. In DNA form, the CDR3 reads TGTGCCAGCAGCCAATTCTTTCAGGGAGAGACCCAGTACTTC. Residues: CASSQFFQGETQYF.

Remarks on this clonotype: A clone one base away is much larger, so this may be a read error. The chain combines TRBV2 with TRBJ1-4; D is undetermined. The CDR3 spans 14 residues. Looked up from germline, CDR1 is SNHLY and CDR2 is FYNNEI. The V end was cut by 8 bases, the J end by 5 bases, with 15 bases between. The CDR3 region has the DNA TGTGCCAGCGGTAGGTCGGCAGGAAATGAAAAACTGTTTTTT. Translated: CASGRSAGNEKLFF.

Comments on this clonotype: A much larger clone sits a single nucleotide away, making a read error possible. V and J are TRBV21-1 and TRBJ1-1; TRBD1 was called by the table and not checked on the DNA. TRBV21-1 is annotated as a pseudogene. This CDR3 comprises 15 residues. The CDR3 DNA sequence: TGTGCCAGCAGCAACAGGGACAATTTGAACACTGAAGCTCTCTTT. As protein: CASSNRDNLNTEALF.